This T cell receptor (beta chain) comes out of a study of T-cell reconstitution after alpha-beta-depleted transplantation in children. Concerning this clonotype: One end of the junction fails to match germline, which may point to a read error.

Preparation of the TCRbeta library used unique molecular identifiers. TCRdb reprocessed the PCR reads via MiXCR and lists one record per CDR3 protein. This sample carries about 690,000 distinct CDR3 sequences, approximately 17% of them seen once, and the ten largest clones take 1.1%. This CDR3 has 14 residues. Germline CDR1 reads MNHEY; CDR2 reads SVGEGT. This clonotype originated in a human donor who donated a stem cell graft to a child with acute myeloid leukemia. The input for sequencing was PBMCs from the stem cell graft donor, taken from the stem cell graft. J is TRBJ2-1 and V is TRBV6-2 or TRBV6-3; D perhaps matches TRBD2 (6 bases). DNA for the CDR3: TGTGGCAGCAGGAGGGGAGGCTCCTACAATGAGCAGTTCTTC. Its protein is CGSRRGGSYNEQFF.